This passage covers 2 T cell receptor beta chains from one sample sequenced in a study of T-cell memory formation after mild COVID-19. TCRdb redid the calling of the 5' RACE reads with MiXCR, one entry per CDR3 protein. The table lists roughly 380,000 distinct CDR3 sequences, 28% of them singletons, with approximately 13% in the top ten. The sample comprised PBMCs or a T cell subset sorted from them (not recorded which). These receptors came from an adult woman who had mild COVID-19 (a few samples of this study predate the infection). Cell type and time point are not known.

This clonotype was observed a handful of times. The gene calls are TRBV9 and TRBJ1-2; D might be TRBD1 (5 bases). CDR1 is SGDLS and CDR2 is YYNGEE in the germline V gene. The length of the CDR3 is 16 residues. Trimming left V 8 bases short and J 0 bases short, with 20 bases between. The DNA of the CDR3 is TGTGCCAGGATCCACCCGGGGCGGCCGCCTAACTATGGCTACACCTTC. Translated, it gives CARIHPGRPPNYGYTF.

The rearrangement links TRBV2 to TRBJ2-1; 13 bases align to TRBD2. The CDR3 spans 16 residues. The germline gives CDR1 SNHLY, CDR2 FYNNEI. The V gene end was trimmed by 6 bases and the J gene end by 9 bases; junction bases not matched to a gene: 11. This CDR3 reads CASRTTRTSGSGEQFF. The DNA of the CDR3 is TGTGCCAGCAGAACCACTAGGACTAGCGGGAGTGGTGAGCAGTTCTTC.